Listed here are 19 T cell receptor beta chains from one sample, sequenced in a study of control samples from healthy donors and cancer patients. Generated by immunoSEQ multiplex PCR, the TCRdb table keeps only in-frame clones and is missing some. This table has about 120,000 clones, over 80% appearing once. Material: PBMCs. These receptor sequences come from a man older than 75 with head and neck cancer.

This chain links TRBV5-1 with TRBJ2-7, with D uncertain. This CDR3 has 13 amino acids. The V gene's germline CDR1 is SGHRS and CDR2 YFSETQ. The germline V and J ends were trimmed by 2 bases and 5 bases, with 11 bases remaining between them. CDR3 DNA sequence: TGCGCCAGCAGCTTAGGACCCGAGCACGAGCAGTACTTC. This encodes CASSLGPEHEQYF.

Concerning this clone: Other DNA sequences within the sample encode an identical CDR3. This chain joins TRBV3-1 (or the pseudogene TRBV3-2) and TRBJ1-2; D ambiguous. Trimming left V 4 bases short and J 8 bases short, with 17 bases between. Germline CDR1 is LGHDT and CDR2 is YNNKEL (reference sequence). The CDR3 extends over 14 amino acids. The CDR3 DNA reads TGTGCCAGCAGCCTCTCCAAGATCCGAATAGGCTACACCTTC. As protein: CASSLSKIRIGYTF.

The CDR3, as DNA: TGCGCCAGCAGCTTAGGGACTCTCGAGCAGTACTTC. Its protein product is CASSLGTLEQYF. The chain employs TRBV5-1 and TRBJ2-7; D is perhaps TRBD2 (6 bases). The CDR3 is 12 residues long. Germline V gene data show CDR1 as SGHRS and CDR2 as YFSETQ. Trimming took off 2 bases at V and 6 bases at J, with 9 bases between the two ends.

V gene TRBV18 combines with J gene TRBJ1-1, with a tentative D call TRBD1 (6 bases). The length of the CDR3 is 13 residues. The V gene lost 4 bases and the J gene lost 6 bases, with 12 bases spanning the gap. Germline-derived CDR1 and CDR2 are KGHSH and LQKENI. CDR3 sequence reads: CASSLTTGPEAFF. The CDR3, as DNA: TGTGCCAGCTCACTCACGACAGGACCTGAAGCTTTCTTT.

This clone was counted once. J is TRBJ2-5 and V is TRBV5-1; 8 nucleotides agree with TRBD1. Germline V gives CDR1 SGHRS, CDR2 YFSETQ. The CDR3 contains 14 residues. Losses at the gene ends were 4 bases for V and 5 bases for J; bases not matched to a gene: 7. CDR3 sequence reads: CASSTQGAGETQYF. For the CDR3, the DNA is TGCGCCAGCAGCACCCAGGGGGCTGGGGAGACCCAGTACTTC.

The rearrangement joins TRBV6-2 or TRBV6-3 to TRBJ2-1, with D uncertain. The V and J ends lost 4 bases and 0 bases respectively, with 13 bases between them. The germline gives CDR1 MNHEY, CDR2 SVGEGT. The CDR3 is 16 residues long. The CDR3 nucleotides read TGTGCCAGCAGTTTCGCCCAGGTTGCCTCCTACAATGAGCAGTTCTTC. Translating it yields CASSFAQVASYNEQFF.

The gene calls are TRBV2 and TRBJ2-6; possibly TRBD2 for D (7 bases). V shed 7 bases and J shed 1 base, with 14 bases lying between them. CDR1 SNHLY and CDR2 FYNNEI come from the germline V gene. The CDR3 is made up of 16 amino acids. This chain's CDR3 is CASNLGGRSGANVLTF. CDR3 coding DNA: TGTGCCAGCAATCTGGGGGGGCGTTCTGGGGCCAACGTCCTGACTTTC.

This chain connects TRBV25-1 to TRBJ1-6; no reliable D call. CDR3 length: 14 residues. Germline assignment: CDR1 MGHDK and CDR2 SYGVNS. Trimming took off 2 bases at V and 12 bases at J, with 14 bases between the two ends. The CDR3 region is CASSEPAVILPLHF. CDR3 in DNA: TGTGCCAGCAGTGAACCCGCGGTAATATTACCCCTCCACTTT.

The genes are TRBV25-1 and TRBJ2-2; no clear D. Germline assignment: CDR1 MGHDK and CDR2 SYGVNS. V was pared by 0 bases and J by 7 bases, with 9 bases between. The CDR3 is 14 amino acids. CDR3 sequence reads: CASSEYRGNGELFF. CDR3 sequence (DNA): TGTGCCAGCAGTGAATATCGTGGGAACGGGGAGCTGTTTTTT.

The chain uses TRBV20-1 and TRBJ1-4; D is unresolved. The germline V gene encodes CDR1 DFQATT and CDR2 SNEGSKA (reference sequence). The germline V and J ends were trimmed by 5 bases and 6 bases, with 7 bases remaining between them. The CDR3 has 11 residues. The CDR3 nucleotides are TGCAGTGCTGGATTTTATGAAAAACTGTTTTTT. Its translation is CSAGFYEKLFF.

The genes are TRBV13 and TRBJ1-1; no definite D call. Germline CDR1 reads PRHDT; CDR2 reads FYEKMQ (reference sequence). CDR3 size: 12 residues. The V end lost 3 bases, the J end lost 5 bases, and 7 bases lay between the germline ends. The CDR3 region has the DNA TGTGCCAGCAGCTTCGAGCGAACTGAAGCTTTCTTT. It specifies CASSFERTEAFF.

The chain is built from TRBV6-6 and TRBJ1-3, with 7 bases identical to TRBD1. This CDR3 spans 14 amino acids. The junction had 4 bases not matched to a gene; V was cut back by 5 bases and J by 3 bases. Germline values: CDR1 MNHNY, CDR2 SVGAGI (reference sequence). The CDR3 coding sequence is TGTGCCAGCAGTCAAGGGACAGTTGGAAACACCATATATTTT. Residues: CASSQGTVGNTIYF.

This clone turned up a few times. V and J are TRBV30 and TRBJ1-6; unclear D gene. The CDR3 spans 10 residues. Per germline, CDR1 GTSNPN and CDR2 SVGIG (reference sequence). Trimming removed 5 bases at V and 15 bases at J, with 11 bases between. CDR3 DNA: TGTGCCTGGGGTCGTTTGTTCCTCCACTTT. Amino acid sequence: CAWGRLFLHF.

V usage is TRBV9 and J usage is TRBJ2-2; a weak D match, TRBD1 (6 bases). Trimming removed 3 bases at V and 4 bases at J, with 16 bases between. Germline CDR1 and CDR2: SGDLS and YYNGEE. This CDR3 is 16 amino acids long. CDR3 DNA: TGTGCCAGCAGCGCTGGACAGTACCCTTCCACCGGGGAGCTGTTTTTT. Encoded protein: CASSAGQYPSTGELFF.

The chain employs TRBV27 and TRBJ1-1; D unclear. V was cut by 5 bases and J by 6 bases, with 16 bases left in between. This CDR3 has 14 amino acids. CDR1 and CDR2 from the germline V gene are MNHEY and SMNVEV (reference sequence). The CDR3 sequence: CASSPTVGMPEAFF. The CDR3 DNA follows: TGTGCCAGCAGTCCGACTGTGGGGATGCCTGAAGCTTTCTTT.

The rearrangement links TRBV27 to TRBJ1-1; D not resolved. The CDR3 is 13 residues long. Deletions cut 7 bases from V and 1 base from J, with 10 bases between. Germline V lookup: CDR1 MNHEY, CDR2 SMNVEV (reference sequence). As DNA, the CDR3 is TGTGCCAGCAAGTCCGTACCGAACACTGAAGCTTTCTTT. Residues: CASKSVPNTEAFF.

The chain has TRBV10-3 and TRBJ1-6; D gene uncertain. CDR1 is ENHRY and CDR2 is SYGVKD in the germline V gene. This CDR3 has 14 residues. The V end lost 6 bases, the J end lost 4 bases, and 10 bases lay between the germline ends. This CDR3 is CAIRDERYNSPLHF. CDR3 DNA sequence: TGTGCCATCAGGGACGAGAGGTATAATTCACCCCTCCACTTT.

The chain recombines TRBV5-1 with TRBJ1-2; D gene uncertain. CDR3 length: 15 amino acids. Trimming shortened V by 0 bases and J by 3 bases, and 12 bases separated the two germline ends. Per the germline V gene, CDR1 is SGHRS and CDR2 is YFSETQ. The CDR3 DNA sequence: TGCGCCAGCAGCTTGGAAGGTCAGCCGTACTATGGCTACACCTTC. Protein product: CASSLEGQPYYGYTF.

This chain joins TRBV3-1 (or the pseudogene TRBV3-2) and TRBJ1-1; 11 nucleotides match TRBD1. From germline, CDR1 is LGHDT and CDR2 YNNKEL (reference sequence). This CDR3 has 17 residues. After removal of 3 bases from V and 1 base from J, the junction contained 7 bases not matched to a gene. The CDR3 is CASSQRDRGYQNTEAFF. DNA of the CDR3: TGTGCCAGCAGCCAGAGGGACAGGGGGTATCAGAACACTGAAGCTTTCTTT.